This TCR beta chain comes out of a study of human T cells and chemical hapten exposure. Study-wide context: Recorded diagnoses among the mostly female patients were alopecia areata, totalis or universalis.

This clonotype was seen only a few times. Study processing details: Ranging from roughly 23,224 to 690,600, TCR counts per sample had a median value of approximately 99,000. TCRdb reanalysed the RACE reads using MiXCR and keeps one entry per CDR3 protein. These V and J calls derive from TCRdb rather than the authors' analysis. The table records 190,000 or so distinct CDR3 sequences, roughly a quarter of them present only once. Time point here: patch test 3, about 24 weeks after DPC sensitization. Sample treatment: therapeutic diphenylcyclopropenone sensitization with weekly scalp DPC. The V gene's germline CDR1 is MDHEN and CDR2 SYDVKM. Trimming pared 5 bases from V and 7 bases from J, leaving 12 bases between. The length of the CDR3 is 13 residues.

This specimen consisted of whole blood, obtained in connection with sensitization to the hapten diphenylcyclopropenone (DPC). The chain uses TRBV28 and TRBJ2-1, with D tentatively TRBD1 (6 bases). The source is a woman aged 40 to 50 with alopecia areata. Some clones in this sample may be carry-over from other donors' samples. The CDR3 region has the DNA TGTGCCAGCAGTCCCGCTCAGGGGAATGAGCAGTTCTTC. Its protein is CASSPAQGNEQFF. The full variable domain, completed using reference TRBV28 and TRBJ2-1, is DVKVTQSSRYLVKRTGEKVFLECVQDMDHENMFWYRQDPGLGLRLIYFSYDVKMKEKGDIPEGYSVSREKKERFSLILESASTNQTSMYLCASSPAQGNEQFFGPGTRLTVL.